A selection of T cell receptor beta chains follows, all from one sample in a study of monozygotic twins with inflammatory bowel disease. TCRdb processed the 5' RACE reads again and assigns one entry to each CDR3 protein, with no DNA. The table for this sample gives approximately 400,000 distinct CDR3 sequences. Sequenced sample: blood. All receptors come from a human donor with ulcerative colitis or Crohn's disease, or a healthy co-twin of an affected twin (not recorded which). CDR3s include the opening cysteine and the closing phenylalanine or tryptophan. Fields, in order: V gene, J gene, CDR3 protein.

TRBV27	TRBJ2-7	CASSPVGTSGRYEQYF
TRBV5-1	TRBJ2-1	CASSLAPDRVDEQFF
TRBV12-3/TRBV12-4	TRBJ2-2	CASSSASLTGELFF
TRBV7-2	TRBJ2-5	CASSPNLGAQETQYF
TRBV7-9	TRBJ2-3	CASSLRTGGGLDTQYF
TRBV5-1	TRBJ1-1	CASSSQGGLLAFF
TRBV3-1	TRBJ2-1	CASSLHSVRTPYNEQFF
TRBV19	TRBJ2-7	CASSIRGTSYEQYF
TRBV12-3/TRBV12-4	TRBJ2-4	CASTFGGGNIQYF
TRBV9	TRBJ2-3	CASSAQTWTDTQYF
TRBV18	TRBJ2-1	CASSPSAGGFVNEQFF
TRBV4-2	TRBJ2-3	CASSPYQGAGGPDTQYF
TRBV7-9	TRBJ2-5	CASSLAPGQETQYF
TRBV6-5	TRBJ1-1	CASSWWEKRPEAFF
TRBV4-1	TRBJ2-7	CASSQAADRVEQYF
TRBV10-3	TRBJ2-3	CAISVAAGTDTQYF
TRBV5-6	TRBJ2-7	CASSLASHEQYF
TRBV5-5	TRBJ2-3	CASSRASGGNTDTQYF
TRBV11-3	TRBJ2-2	CASSEDVTNTGELFF
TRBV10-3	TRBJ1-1	CAISGQGGNSEAFF
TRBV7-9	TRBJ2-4	CASSVLASGVAKNIQYF
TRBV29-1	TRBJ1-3	CSVEDRKGGNTIYF
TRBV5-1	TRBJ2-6	CASSLGAGGPGANVLTF
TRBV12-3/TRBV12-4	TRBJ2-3	CATGQRGSADTQYF
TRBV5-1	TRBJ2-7	CASRAIAGAREQYF
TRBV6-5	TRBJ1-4	CASSYPRKTGKEKLFF
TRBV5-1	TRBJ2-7	CASSQIRDRRSYEQYF
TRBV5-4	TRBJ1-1	CASSLAGWNTEAFF
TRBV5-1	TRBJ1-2	CASRNQVSGYTF
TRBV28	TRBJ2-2	CASSLKAWKLFF
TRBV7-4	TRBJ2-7	CASSFDGSSSYEQYF
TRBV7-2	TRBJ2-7	CASSPLGTRGKQYF
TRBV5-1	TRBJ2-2	CASNGQGSPTNTGELFF
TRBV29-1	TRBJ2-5	CSVSGQGSLETQYF
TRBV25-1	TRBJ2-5	CASSHRSPPRVIGTGSGGETQYF
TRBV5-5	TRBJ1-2	CASSFQLQTLHYGYTF
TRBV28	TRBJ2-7	CASSLTSGSPGQYF
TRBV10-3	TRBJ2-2	CAIPGGRSLNTGELFF
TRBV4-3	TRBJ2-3	CASSRLSSGRGYSEDTQYF
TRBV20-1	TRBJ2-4	CSARGQGRANIQYF
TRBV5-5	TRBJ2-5	CASSLLAEQETQYF
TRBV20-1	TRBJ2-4	CSAPGTEKNIQYF
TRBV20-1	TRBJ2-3	CSATGLAGVMTDTQYF
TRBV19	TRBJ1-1	CASSIRDRVLTEAFF
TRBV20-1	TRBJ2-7	CSARDPGTGGLYEQYF
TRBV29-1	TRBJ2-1	CSVEDRRPYGYNEQFF
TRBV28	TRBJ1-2	CASSSVDILWGGYTF
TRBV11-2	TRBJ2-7	CASSRLAASDEQYF
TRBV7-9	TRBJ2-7	CASSPYRPGPSYEQYF
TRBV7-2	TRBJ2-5	CASSLSGNRETQHF
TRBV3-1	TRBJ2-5	CASSQRWAGQETQYF
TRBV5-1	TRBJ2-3	CASSLGRDSRTDTQYF
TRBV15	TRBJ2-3	CATSRGPDTQYF
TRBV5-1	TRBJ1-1	CASSPWTGGTEAFF